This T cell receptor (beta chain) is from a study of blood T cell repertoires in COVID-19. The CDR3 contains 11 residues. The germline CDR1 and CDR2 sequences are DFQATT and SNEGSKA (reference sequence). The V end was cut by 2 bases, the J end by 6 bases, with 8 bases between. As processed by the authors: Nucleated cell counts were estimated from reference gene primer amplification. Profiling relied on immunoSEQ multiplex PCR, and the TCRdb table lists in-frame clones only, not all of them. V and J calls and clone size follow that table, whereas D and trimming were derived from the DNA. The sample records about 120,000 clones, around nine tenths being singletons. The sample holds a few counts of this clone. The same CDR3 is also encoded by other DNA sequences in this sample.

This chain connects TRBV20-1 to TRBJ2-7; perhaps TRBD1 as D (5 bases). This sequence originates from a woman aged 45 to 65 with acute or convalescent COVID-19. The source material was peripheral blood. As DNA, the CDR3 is TGCAGTGCTAGATCAGGGTTCGAGCAGTACTTC. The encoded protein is CSARSGFEQYF.